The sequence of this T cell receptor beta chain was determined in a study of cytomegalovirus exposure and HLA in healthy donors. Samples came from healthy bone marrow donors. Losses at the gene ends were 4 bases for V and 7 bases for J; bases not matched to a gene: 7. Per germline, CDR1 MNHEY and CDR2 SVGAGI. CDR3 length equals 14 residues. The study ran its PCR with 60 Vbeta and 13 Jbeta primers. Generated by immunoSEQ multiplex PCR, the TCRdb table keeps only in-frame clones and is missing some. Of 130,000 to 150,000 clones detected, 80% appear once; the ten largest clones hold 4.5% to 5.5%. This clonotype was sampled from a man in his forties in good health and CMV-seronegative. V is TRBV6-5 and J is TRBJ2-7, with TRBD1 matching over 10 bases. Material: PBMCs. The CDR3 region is CASSLGQGTREQYF. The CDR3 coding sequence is TGTGCCAGCAGTTTGGGACAGGGGACCAGAGAGCAGTACTTC.